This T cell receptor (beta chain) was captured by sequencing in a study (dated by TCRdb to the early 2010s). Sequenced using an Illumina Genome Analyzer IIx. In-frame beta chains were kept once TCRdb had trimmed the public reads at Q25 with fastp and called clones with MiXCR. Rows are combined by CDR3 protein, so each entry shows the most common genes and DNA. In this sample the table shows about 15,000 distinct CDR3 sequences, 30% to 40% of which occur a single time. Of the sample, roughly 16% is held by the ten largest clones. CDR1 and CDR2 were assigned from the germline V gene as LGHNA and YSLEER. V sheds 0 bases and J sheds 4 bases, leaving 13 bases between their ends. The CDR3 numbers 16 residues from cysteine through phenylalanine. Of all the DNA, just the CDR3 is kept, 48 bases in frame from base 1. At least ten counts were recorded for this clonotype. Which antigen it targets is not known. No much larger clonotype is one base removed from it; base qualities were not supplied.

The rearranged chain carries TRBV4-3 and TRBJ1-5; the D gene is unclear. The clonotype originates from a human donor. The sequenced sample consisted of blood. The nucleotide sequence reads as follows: TGCGCCAGCAGCCAAGATTACAGACACCTTAATCAGCCCCAGCATTTT. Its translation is CASSQDYRHLNQPQHF.